A single sample gave rise to the 25 T cell receptor beta chains below, sequenced in a study of CD8 T cells in ankylosing spondylitis. TCRdb used MiXCR to reprocess the 5' RACE reads, holding one entry per CDR3 protein. The sample contains 10,000 to 15,000 distinct CDR3 sequences, roughly 3% of which appear only once. Sequencing input: blood, either unsorted or a sorted T cell fraction (not recorded which). The receptor source for this set is a male donor with ankylosing spondylitis or in good health (not recorded which).

This clonotype was observed at least ten times. This chain joins TRBV9 and TRBJ2-2, with 11 bases lining up with TRBD1. Germline loops: CDR1 SGDLS, CDR2 YYNGEE. J lost 3 bases, V lost 1 base, and 5 bases had no gene match. The CDR3 is 17 amino acids. This CDR3 reads CASSVSGTGGDTGELFF. DNA for the CDR3: TGTGCCAGCAGCGTATCCGGGACAGGGGGGGACACCGGGGAGCTGTTTTTT.

In its sample, this clonotype was seen many times. J is TRBJ2-1 and V is TRBV9; 8 positions agree with TRBD2. J was trimmed by 4 bases and V by 0 bases; bases with no gene match: 3. Germline V lookup: CDR1 SGDLS, CDR2 YYNGEE. The CDR3 length is 15 residues. CDR3 residues: CASSVGVAGYNEQFF. CDR3 DNA sequence: TGTGCCAGCAGCGTAGGGGTAGCGGGGTACAATGAGCAGTTCTTC.

This clonotype was seen at least ten times. The rearrangement links TRBV9 to TRBJ2-1; D gene ambiguous. The length of the CDR3 is 15 residues. Germline V lookup: CDR1 SGDLS, CDR2 YYNGEE. Trimming took 0 bases from V and 4 from J, leaving 11 bases between them. DNA of the CDR3: TGTGCCAGCAGCGTAGCGGTGAGCGATTACAATGAGCAGTTCTTC. It codes for CASSVAVSDYNEQFF.

In this sample, this clonotype turned up many times. The V gene is TRBV9, the J gene TRBJ1-5; 10 bases fit TRBD1. The germline V gene encodes CDR1 SGDLS and CDR2 YYNGEE. This CDR3 region has 15 residues. V lost 4 bases to trimming and J lost 6 bases; unmatched junction nucleotides: 7. The CDR3 spells CASSPGTGVGQPQHF. The CDR3, as DNA: TGTGCCAGCAGCCCAGGGACAGGGGTGGGTCAGCCCCAGCATTTT.

This clonotype was counted ten times or more. The CDR3 DNA reads as TGTGCCAGCAGCGGAATAGGTGCTAGCACAGATACGCAGTATTTT. Amino acids: CASSGIGASTDTQYF. V usage is TRBV9 and J usage is TRBJ2-3, with D unclear. Germline loops: CDR1 SGDLS, CDR2 YYNGEE. The CDR3 contains 15 residues. V lost 3 bases, J lost 0 bases, and 11 bases lay in between.

This clonotype came up many times. The chain recombines TRBV9 with TRBJ2-7; a weak D match, TRBD1 (5 bases). With 4 bases removed from V and 4 bases from J, the gap between germline ends came to 18 bases. The CDR3 spans 15 residues. CDR1 is SGDLS, CDR2 YYNGEE, per germline. CDR3: CASSRGAGKGYEQYF. Here the CDR3 DNA reads TGTGCCAGCAGCCGTGGGGCAGGGAAAGGGTACGAGCAGTACTTC.

This clonotype was detected many times. J is TRBJ2-1 and V is TRBV9, with TRBD1 as a possible D gene (6 bases). V dropped 3 bases and J dropped 8 bases, with 12 bases sitting between them. The CDR3 spans 13 residues. CDR1 and CDR2 from the germline V gene are SGDLS and YYNGEE. The CDR3 DNA reads TGTGCCAGCAGCGAAGACAACAGGGATGAGCAGTTCTTC. This encodes CASSEDNRDEQFF.

This clonotype was recorded at least ten times. J is TRBJ2-2 and V is TRBV9, with D maybe TRBD2 (6 bases). The CDR3 runs to 16 residues. Trimming stripped 3 bases from V and 4 bases from J, with 16 bases between. CDR1 is SGDLS, CDR2 YYNGEE, per germline. The DNA for the CDR3 is TGTGCCAGCAGCGCAACACTCCGGGGACTCACCGGGGAGCTGTTTTTT. Translated, it gives CASSATLRGLTGELFF. Using reference TRBV9 and TRBJ2-2 for the parts outside the CDR3, the full variable domain is DSGVTQTPKHLITATGQRVTLRCSPRSGDLSVYWYQQSLDQGLQFLIQYYNGEERAKGNILERFSAQQFPDLHSELNLSSLELGDSALYFCASSATLRGLTGELFFGEGSRLTVL.

By share of the sample, this clonotype is medium-sized. The chain is built from TRBV9 and TRBJ2-1; 8 bases agree with TRBD2. Germline V gives CDR1 SGDLS, CDR2 YYNGEE. This CDR3 is 18 amino acids long. The junction had 13 bases not matched to a gene; V was cut back by 0 bases and J by 5 bases. The CDR3 loop reads CASSVDSGGGRTHNEQFF. CDR3 bases: TGTGCCAGCAGCGTAGATTCAGGAGGCGGGAGGACCCACAATGAGCAGTTCTTC.

This clonotype was seen at least ten times. This rearrangement joins TRBV9 to TRBJ2-7; possibly TRBD1 for D (10 bases). The CDR3 consists of 18 residues. V was clipped by 1 base and J by 5 bases, with 25 bases between them. Germline V gives CDR1 SGDLS, CDR2 YYNGEE. CDR3 loop: CASSVQAGGQGLLNEQYF. In DNA, the CDR3 is TGTGCCAGCAGCGTACAAGCGGGGGGACAGGGGTTACTTAACGAGCAGTACTTC.

This clonotype has a count of ten or more. The rearrangement links TRBV9 to TRBJ2-1, with D maybe TRBD2 (6 bases). The CDR3 covers 14 residues. V gave up 2 bases and J gave up 9 bases, with 15 bases separating them. Looked up from germline, CDR1 is SGDLS and CDR2 is YYNGEE. CDR3 amino acids: CASSVRWGELEQFF. The CDR3 DNA sequence: TGTGCCAGCAGCGTCCGATGGGGGGAGCTTGAGCAGTTCTTC.

This clonotype is termed medium-sized. The rearrangement uses TRBV9 and TRBJ2-1; TRBD2 agrees at 7 bases. This CDR3 is built from 15 residues. CDR1 and CDR2 from the germline V gene are SGDLS and YYNGEE. Trimming at V came to 3 bases and at J to 2 bases, leaving 5 bases not matched to a gene. CDR3 DNA: TGTGCCAGCAGCGCGAGCGGGACCCCCTACAATGAGCAGTTCTTC. It encodes CASSASGTPYNEQFF.

This clonotype has at least ten counts. The rearrangement links TRBV9 to TRBJ2-5, with D perhaps matching TRBD1 (6 bases). There are 17 residues in the CDR3. V dropped 4 bases and J dropped 4 bases, with 23 bases sitting between them. The germline gives CDR1 SGDLS, CDR2 YYNGEE. CDR3: CASSPYSQQGFGETQYF. CDR3 DNA sequence: TGTGCCAGCAGCCCCTATTCCCAACAGGGATTCGGAGAGACCCAGTACTTC.

This clonotype was counted ten times or more. The chain employs TRBV9 and TRBJ1-2, with TRBD1 as a possible D gene (5 bases). V lost 1 base, J lost 4 bases, and 17 bases lay in between. From germline, CDR1 is SGDLS and CDR2 YYNGEE. The CDR3 is 16 amino acids. CDR3 loop: CASSVLHGTQGYGYTF. Here the CDR3 DNA reads TGTGCCAGCAGCGTACTGCACGGGACGCAGGGCTATGGCTACACCTTC.

The sample holds many counts of this clonotype. The chain carries TRBV9 and TRBJ1-1; D remains unclear. This CDR3 region has 13 residues. V shed 0 bases and J shed 6 bases, with 9 bases lying between them. Germline lookup yields CDR1 SGDLS and CDR2 YYNGEE. The CDR3 region is CASSVDEGSEAFF. The CDR3 nucleotides are TGTGCCAGCAGCGTAGACGAGGGCTCTGAAGCTTTCTTT.

This clonotype was picked up many times. The gene calls are TRBV9 and TRBJ2-7; TRBD2 matches 9 bases. The junction had 7 bases not matched to a gene; V was cut back by 4 bases and J by 5 bases. The CDR3 contains 14 residues. Germline V lookup: CDR1 SGDLS, CDR2 YYNGEE. In DNA, the CDR3 is TGTGCCAGCAGCCCAGGGACTAGCAACCACGAGCAGTACTTC. It yields the protein CASSPGTSNHEQYF.

This clonotype appeared many times. The chain couples TRBV9 to TRBJ2-5, with TRBD1 as a possible D gene (7 bases). The germline gives CDR1 SGDLS, CDR2 YYNGEE. With 3 bases removed from V and 3 bases from J, the gap between germline ends came to 12 bases. This CDR3 comprises 14 residues. Written as DNA, the CDR3 is TGTGCCAGCAGCGGCCCAGGGGGGAAAGAGACCCAGTACTTC. Protein product: CASSGPGGKETQYF.

Within the sample, this clonotype is medium-sized. This sequence joins TRBV9 and TRBJ2-5, with 10 bases fitting TRBD2. The V segment lost 0 bases and the J segment 2 bases; nucleotides outside the gene matches: 10. Germline CDR1 reads SGDLS; CDR2 reads YYNGEE. The CDR3 runs to 18 residues. CDR3 region: CASSVASGGGVGQETQYF. The CDR3 coding sequence is TGTGCCAGCAGCGTAGCCAGCGGGGGGGGCGTCGGGCAAGAGACCCAGTACTTC.

In its sample, this clonotype was seen many times. The genes are TRBV9 and TRBJ2-1, with a weak D call TRBD2 (6 bases). Deletions cut 0 bases from V and 0 bases from J, with 22 bases between. The CDR3 covers 20 residues. Germline CDR1 and CDR2: SGDLS and YYNGEE. The CDR3 nucleotides are TGTGCCAGCAGCGTAGATTCGGGAGCGCGACTGGTTAGCTCCTACAATGAGCAGTTCTTC. Translation: CASSVDSGARLVSSYNEQFF.

This clonotype has at least ten counts. The chain combines TRBV1 with TRBJ1-2; the table's D call, TRBD1, was not checked against the DNA. TRBV1 is a pseudogene segment. The length of the CDR3 is 17 residues. The CDR3 sequence is CTSSQDSWGGQCYGYTF. In DNA, the CDR3 is TGCACCAGCAGCCAAGATTCCTGGGGGGGGCAATGCTATGGCTACACCTTC.

This clonotype was observed at least ten times. The chain links TRBV9 to TRBJ2-2, with a tentative D call TRBD2 (6 bases). Germline CDR1 is SGDLS and CDR2 is YYNGEE. V lost 4 bases to trimming and J lost 1 base, with 17 bases between them. This CDR3 region has 17 residues. The CDR3 region is CASSSRAAGMNTGELFF. In DNA, the CDR3 is TGTGCCAGCAGCTCTCGGGCCGCGGGGATGAACACCGGGGAGCTGTTTTTT.

By share, this clonotype counts as medium-sized. The chain has TRBV9 and TRBJ2-1; TRBD2 matches at 7 bases. Germline V gives CDR1 SGDLS, CDR2 YYNGEE. The length of the CDR3 is 16 residues. V trimming: 3 bases; J trimming: 0 bases; junction bases outside the gene matches: 6. This CDR3 reads CASSDTRGSSYNEQFF. The CDR3 DNA is TGTGCCAGCAGCGATACGCGGGGGTCCTCCTACAATGAGCAGTTCTTC.

This clonotype was seen repeatedly, ten times or more. The CDR3 loop is CASSVARAARGELFF. DNA for the CDR3: TGTGCCAGCAGCGTAGCCAGGGCCGCCAGGGGGGAGCTGTTTTTT. The chain carries TRBV9 and TRBJ2-2; D is perhaps TRBD1 (5 bases). With 0 bases removed from V and 8 bases from J, the gap between germline ends came to 14 bases. Germline CDR1 SGDLS, CDR2 YYNGEE. CDR3 length: 15 amino acids.

This clonotype was seen ten or more times. This rearrangement joins TRBV9 to TRBJ1-2; the D is unclear. From germline, CDR1 is SGDLS and CDR2 YYNGEE. With 0 bases removed from V and 9 bases from J, the gap between germline ends came to 6 bases. The CDR3 length is 11 residues. CDR3 sequence (DNA): TGTGCCAGCAGCGTAGCGGGTAGCTACACCTTC. Encoded protein: CASSVAGSYTF.

In its sample, this clonotype ranks as medium-sized. J is TRBJ2-7 and V is TRBV9, with D possibly matching TRBD2 (6 bases). Germline CDR1 is SGDLS and CDR2 is YYNGEE. V dropped 4 bases and J dropped 6 bases, with 20 bases sitting between them. The CDR3 loop spans 15 amino acids. In DNA, the CDR3 is TGTGCCAGCAGCAGGAGGGGCGCGGTCCTAGGCGAGCAGTACTTC. Translation: CASSRRGAVLGEQYF.